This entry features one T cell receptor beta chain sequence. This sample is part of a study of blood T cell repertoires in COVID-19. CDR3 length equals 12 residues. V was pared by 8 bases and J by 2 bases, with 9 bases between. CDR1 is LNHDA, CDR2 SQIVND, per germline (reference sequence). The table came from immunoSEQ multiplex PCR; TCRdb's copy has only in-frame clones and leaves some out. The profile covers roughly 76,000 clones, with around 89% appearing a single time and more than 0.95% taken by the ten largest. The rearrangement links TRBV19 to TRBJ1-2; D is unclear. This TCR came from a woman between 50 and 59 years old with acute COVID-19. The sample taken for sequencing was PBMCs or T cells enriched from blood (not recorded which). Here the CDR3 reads CASSVVNYGYTF. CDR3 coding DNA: TGTGCCAGTTCGGTAGTGAACTATGGCTACACCTTC.